A single sample is the source of the 9 T cell receptor beta chains below, sequenced in a study of shared clonotypes between healthy human individuals. Assay: immunoSEQ multiplex PCR; the TCRdb copy retains only in-frame clones and omits some. This table has roughly 1.5 million clones, under 99% appearing once. Sequencing was carried out using naive CD4+ T cells sorted from blood. Stated subset: CD45RA+ positively selected. The receptors come from a young man in good health.

Written as DNA, the CDR3 is TGTGCCAGTAGTATAGGGGTAAGCTCCTACAATGAGCAGTTCTTC. Its protein is CASSIGVSSYNEQFF. The V gene is TRBV19, the J gene TRBJ2-1; D not resolved. V lost 1 base and J lost 0, with 7 bases in between. Looked up from germline, CDR1 is LNHDA and CDR2 is SQIVND (reference sequence). The CDR3 runs to 15 residues.

The V call is TRBV7-2, the J call TRBJ2-7, with D perhaps TRBD2 (7 bases). The germline V gene encodes CDR1 SGHTA and CDR2 FQGNSA. The CDR3 has 14 residues. V was cut by 4 bases and J by 6 bases, with 16 bases left in between. DNA of the CDR3: TGTGCCAGCAGCTCCCAGGGGAGGGGACTCGAGCAGTACTTC. This encodes CASSSQGRGLEQYF.

This clone has a single count. V gene TRBV5-1 combines with J gene TRBJ2-7, with 9 nucleotides matching TRBD1. Per the germline V gene, CDR1 is SGHRS and CDR2 is YFSETQ. The CDR3 spans 15 residues. Trimming cost V 4 bases and J 2 bases; bases outside gene matches: 7. CDR3 DNA: TGCGCCAGCAGCGGGGCGGACAGGGGTGCCTACGAGCAGTACTTC. This codes for CASSGADRGAYEQYF.

The chain combines TRBV18 with TRBJ1-1, with 9 positions matching TRBD1. Germline CDR1 is KGHSH and CDR2 is LQKENI. CDR3 length: 14 amino acids. The J segment lost 3 bases and the V segment lost 3 bases, leaving 2 bases of the junction unmatched. The CDR3 nucleotides are TGTGCCAGCTCACCCTGGACAGGGGACACTGAAGCTTTCTTT. It encodes CASSPWTGDTEAFF.

This clone appeared a single time. One end of the junction varies from germline; a read error may be responsible. Other DNA variants within this sample encode the same CDR3. The chain is built from TRBV15 and TRBJ1-2, with D uncertain. Germline-derived CDR1 and CDR2 are LNHNV and YYDKDF (reference sequence). This CDR3 is built from 15 residues. The DNA for the CDR3 is TGTGCCACCAGCAGAGATCAGCGACCTAATTATGGCTACACCTTC. It codes for CATSRDQRPNYGYTF.

This rearrangement joins TRBV28 to TRBJ1-3; TRBD1 is a possible D gene (5 bases). The ends were cut back, 5 bases at V and 0 bases at J, with 14 bases in the middle. The CDR3 sequence is 16 residues long. The germline CDR1 and CDR2 sequences are MDHEN and SYDVKM. The CDR3 region has the DNA TGTGCCAGCAGTCTGGGCAGGGCACCCTCTGGAAACACCATATATTTT. Its translation is CASSLGRAPSGNTIYF.

The rearrangement joins TRBV27 to TRBJ2-7; 7 bases are a match to TRBD1. Trimming cost V 6 bases and J 7 bases; bases outside gene matches: 12. Germline V lookup: CDR1 MNHEY, CDR2 SMNVEV (reference sequence). The CDR3 is made up of 14 amino acids. CDR3 loop: CASSRVEGAGEQYF. The CDR3 DNA reads TGTGCCAGCAGCCGGGTCGAGGGGGCAGGAGAGCAGTACTTC.

The CDR3 is CAISESAAAGFFLETQYF. Here the CDR3 DNA reads TGTGCCATCAGTGAGTCGGCGGCGGCGGGGTTTTTCTTGGAGACCCAGTACTTC. This rearrangement joins TRBV10-3 to TRBJ2-5, with D perhaps TRBD2 (6 bases). In germline, CDR1 is ENHRY, CDR2 SYGVKD. Trimming cost V 0 bases and J 5 bases, with 22 bases left between them. This CDR3 contains 18 residues.

This clone came up once. CDR3 sequence reads: CASRSRPFEKLFF. The CDR3 DNA sequence: TGCGCCAGCAGATCGAGACCCTTCGAAAAACTGTTTTTT. The chain carries TRBV4-1 and TRBJ1-4; D is unresolved. V was pared by 6 bases and J by 8 bases, with 13 bases between. The CDR3 is 13 amino acids. The V gene's germline CDR1 is MGHRA and CDR2 YSYEKL.